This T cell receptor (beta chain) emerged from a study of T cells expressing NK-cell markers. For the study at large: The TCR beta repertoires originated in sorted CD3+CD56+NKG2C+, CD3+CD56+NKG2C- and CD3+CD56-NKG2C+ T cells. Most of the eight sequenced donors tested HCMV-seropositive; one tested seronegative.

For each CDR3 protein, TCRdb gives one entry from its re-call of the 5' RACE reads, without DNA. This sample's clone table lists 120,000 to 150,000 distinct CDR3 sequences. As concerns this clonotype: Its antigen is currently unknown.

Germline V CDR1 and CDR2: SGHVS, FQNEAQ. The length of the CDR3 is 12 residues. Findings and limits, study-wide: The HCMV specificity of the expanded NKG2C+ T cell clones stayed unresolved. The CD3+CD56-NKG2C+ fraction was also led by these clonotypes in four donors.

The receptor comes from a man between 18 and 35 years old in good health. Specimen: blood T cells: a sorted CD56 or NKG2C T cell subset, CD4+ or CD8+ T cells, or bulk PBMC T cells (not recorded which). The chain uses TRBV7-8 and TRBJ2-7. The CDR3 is CASSLGGTEQYF.